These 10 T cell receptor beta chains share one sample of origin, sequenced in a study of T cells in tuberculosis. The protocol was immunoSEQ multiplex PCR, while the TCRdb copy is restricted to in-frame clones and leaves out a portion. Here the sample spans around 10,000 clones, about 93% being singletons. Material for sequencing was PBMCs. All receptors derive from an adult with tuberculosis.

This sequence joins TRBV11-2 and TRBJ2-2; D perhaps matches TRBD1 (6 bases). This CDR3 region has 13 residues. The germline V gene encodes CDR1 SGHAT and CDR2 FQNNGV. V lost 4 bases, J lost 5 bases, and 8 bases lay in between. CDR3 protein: CASSWDTTGELFF. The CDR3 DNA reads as TGTGCCAGCAGCTGGGACACTACCGGGGAGCTGTTTTTT.

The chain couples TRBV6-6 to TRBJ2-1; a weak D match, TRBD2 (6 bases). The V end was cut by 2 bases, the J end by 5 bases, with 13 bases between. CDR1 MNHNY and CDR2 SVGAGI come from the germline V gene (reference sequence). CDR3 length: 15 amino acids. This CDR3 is CASSYGQGGNNEQFF. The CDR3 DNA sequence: TGTGCCAGCAGTTACGGGCAGGGAGGTAACAATGAGCAGTTCTTC.

The DNA for the CDR3 is TGTGCCAGCTCACCAGCGACTAGATACCAAGAGACCCAGTACTTC. Translating it yields CASSPATRYQETQYF. J is TRBJ2-5 and V is TRBV18, with D perhaps matching TRBD2 (6 bases). The germline V gene encodes CDR1 KGHSH and CDR2 LQKENI. Trimming cost V 2 bases and J 0 bases, with 10 bases left between them. This CDR3 is 15 amino acids long. The variable domain in full, completed from reference TRBV18 and TRBJ2-5, reads NAGVMQNPRHLVRRRGQEARLRCSPMKGHSHVYWYRQLPEEGLKFMVYLQKENIIDESGMPKERFSAEFPKEGPSILRIQQVVRGDSAAYFCASSPATRYQETQYFGPGTRLLVL.

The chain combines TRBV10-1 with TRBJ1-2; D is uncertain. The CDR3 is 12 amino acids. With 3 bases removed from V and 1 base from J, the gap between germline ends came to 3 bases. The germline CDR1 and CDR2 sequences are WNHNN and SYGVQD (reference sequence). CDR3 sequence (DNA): TGCGCCAGCAGTGACAGTAACTATGGCTACACCTTC. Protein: CASSDSNYGYTF.

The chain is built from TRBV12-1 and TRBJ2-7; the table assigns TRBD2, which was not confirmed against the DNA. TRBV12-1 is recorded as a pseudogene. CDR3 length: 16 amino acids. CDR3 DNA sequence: TGTGCCAGCAGCTTGGCCCCGGGACCCCGGGAGAGGGAGCAGTACTTC. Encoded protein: CASSLAPGPREREQYF.

The CDR3 region is CASSQTGFRESNEQFF. The CDR3 bases are TGTGCCAGCTCACAAACAGGGTTTCGGGAAAGCAATGAGCAGTTCTTC. V gene TRBV18 combines with J gene TRBJ2-1; a possible D gene is TRBD1 (6 bases). This CDR3 comprises 16 residues. The V gene's germline CDR1 is KGHSH and CDR2 LQKENI. Trimming took off 4 bases at V and 6 bases at J, with 19 bases between the two ends.

The CDR3 is CASSSGHGLGMEEQYF. The DNA for the CDR3 is TGTGCCAGCAGCTCGGGACACGGATTAGGGATGGAGGAGCAGTACTTC. This chain links TRBV5-4 with TRBJ2-7, with D perhaps TRBD1 (6 bases). The CDR3 is 16 residues long. CDR1 and CDR2 (germline): SGHNT, YYREEE (reference sequence). V lost 3 bases, J lost 7 bases, and 23 bases lay in between.

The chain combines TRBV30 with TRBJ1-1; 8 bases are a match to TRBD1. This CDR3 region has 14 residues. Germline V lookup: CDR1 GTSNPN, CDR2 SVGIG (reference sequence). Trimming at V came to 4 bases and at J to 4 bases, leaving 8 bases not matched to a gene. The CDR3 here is CAWTITTGGTEAFF. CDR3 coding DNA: TGTGCCTGGACCATCACAACAGGGGGCACTGAAGCTTTCTTT.

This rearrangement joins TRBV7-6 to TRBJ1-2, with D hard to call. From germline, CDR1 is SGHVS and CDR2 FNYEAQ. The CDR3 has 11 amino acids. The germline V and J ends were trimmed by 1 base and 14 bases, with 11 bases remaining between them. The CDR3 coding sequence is TGTGCCAGCAGCTTAGGCTCGACTCCGACCTTC. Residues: CASSLGSTPTF.

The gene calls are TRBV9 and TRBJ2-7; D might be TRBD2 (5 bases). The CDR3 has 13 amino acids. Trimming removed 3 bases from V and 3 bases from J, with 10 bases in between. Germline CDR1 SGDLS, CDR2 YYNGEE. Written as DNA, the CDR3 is TGTGCCAGCAGCGCTCTGGGGAGCTACGAGCAGTACTTC. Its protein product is CASSALGSYEQYF.